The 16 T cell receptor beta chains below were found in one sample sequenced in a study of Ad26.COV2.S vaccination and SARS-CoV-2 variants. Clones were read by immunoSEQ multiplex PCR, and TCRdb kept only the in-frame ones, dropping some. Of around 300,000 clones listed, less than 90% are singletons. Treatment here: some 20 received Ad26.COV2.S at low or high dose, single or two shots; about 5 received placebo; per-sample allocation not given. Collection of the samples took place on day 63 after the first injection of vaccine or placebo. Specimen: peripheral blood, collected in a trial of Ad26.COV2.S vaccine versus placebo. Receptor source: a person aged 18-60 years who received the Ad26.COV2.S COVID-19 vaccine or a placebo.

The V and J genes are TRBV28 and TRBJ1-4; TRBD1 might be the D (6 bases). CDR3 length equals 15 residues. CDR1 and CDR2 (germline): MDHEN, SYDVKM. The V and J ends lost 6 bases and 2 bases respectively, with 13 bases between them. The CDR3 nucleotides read TGTGCCAGCAGGGGGGGCGGGGAGACTAATGAAAAACTGTTTTTT. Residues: CASRGGGETNEKLFF.

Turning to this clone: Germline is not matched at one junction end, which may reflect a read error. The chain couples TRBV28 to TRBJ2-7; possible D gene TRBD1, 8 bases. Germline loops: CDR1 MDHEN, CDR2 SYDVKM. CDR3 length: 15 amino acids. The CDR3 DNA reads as TGTGCCAGCCGTTTGGGGGGGACAGGTCCCTACGAGCAGTACTTC. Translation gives CASRLGGTGPYEQYF.

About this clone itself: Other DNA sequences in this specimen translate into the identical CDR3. The chain's CDR3 is CASSSFYEQYF. The CDR3, as DNA: TGTGCCAGCAGCTCCTTTTACGAGCAGTACTTC. This chain uses TRBV12-3 or TRBV12-4 with TRBJ2-7; unclear D gene. The CDR3 contains 11 residues. Trimming left V 6 bases short and J 4 bases short, with 7 bases between.

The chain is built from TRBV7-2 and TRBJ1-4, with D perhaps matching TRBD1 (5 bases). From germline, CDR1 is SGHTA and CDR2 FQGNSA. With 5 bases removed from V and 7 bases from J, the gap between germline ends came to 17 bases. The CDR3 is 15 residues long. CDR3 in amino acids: CASSAYGTAGEKLFF. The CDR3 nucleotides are TGTGCCAGCAGCGCCTACGGGACGGCGGGTGAAAAACTGTTTTTT. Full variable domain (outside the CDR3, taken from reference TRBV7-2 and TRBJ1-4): GAGVSQSPSNKVTEKGKDVELRCDPISGHTALYWYRQSLGQGLEFLIYFQGNSAPDKSGLPSDRFSAERTGGSVSTLTIQRTQQEDSAVYLCASSAYGTAGEKLFFGSGTQLSVL.

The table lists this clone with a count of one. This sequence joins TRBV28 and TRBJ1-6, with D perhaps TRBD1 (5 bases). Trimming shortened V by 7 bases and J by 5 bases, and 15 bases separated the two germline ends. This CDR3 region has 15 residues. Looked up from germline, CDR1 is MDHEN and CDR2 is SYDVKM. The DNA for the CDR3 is TGTGCCAGCACCCTGGGGGGGAACAATAATTCACCCCTCCACTTT. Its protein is CASTLGGNNNSPLHF.

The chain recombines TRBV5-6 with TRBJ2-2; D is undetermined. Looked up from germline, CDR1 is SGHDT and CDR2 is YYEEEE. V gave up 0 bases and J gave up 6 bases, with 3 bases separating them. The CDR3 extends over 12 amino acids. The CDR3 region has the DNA TGTGCCAGCAGCTTGGTGGCCGGGGAGCTGTTTTTT. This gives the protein CASSLVAGELFF.

The CDR3 region is CASGLVRFCETQYF. The CDR3 nucleotides read TGTGCTAGTGGTTTGGTAAGGTTCTGTGAGACCCAGTACTTC. This sequence joins TRBV12-5 and TRBJ2-5; no definite D call. CDR3 length equals 14 residues. The V end was cut by 0 bases, the J end by 5 bases, with 10 bases between. Germline V gene sequence: CDR1 LGHNT, CDR2 FRNRAP.

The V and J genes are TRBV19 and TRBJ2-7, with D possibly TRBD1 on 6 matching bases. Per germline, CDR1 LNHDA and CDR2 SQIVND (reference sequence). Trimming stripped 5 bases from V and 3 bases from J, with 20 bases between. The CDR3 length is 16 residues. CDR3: CASSLSPRGHLYEQYF. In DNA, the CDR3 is TGTGCCAGTAGTTTATCCCCGAGGGGACACCTCTACGAGCAGTACTTC.

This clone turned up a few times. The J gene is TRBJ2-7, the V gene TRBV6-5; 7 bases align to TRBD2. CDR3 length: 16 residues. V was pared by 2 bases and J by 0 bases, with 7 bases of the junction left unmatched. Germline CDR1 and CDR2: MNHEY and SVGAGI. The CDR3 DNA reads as TGTGCCAGCAGTTACAAAGCGGGACGCAACTCCTACGAGCAGTACTTC. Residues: CASSYKAGRNSYEQYF.

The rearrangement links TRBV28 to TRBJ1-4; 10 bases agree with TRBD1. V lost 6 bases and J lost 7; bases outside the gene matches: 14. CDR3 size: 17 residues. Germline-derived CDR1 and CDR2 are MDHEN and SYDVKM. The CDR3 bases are TGTGCCAGCAGCTACGCCGCGGGACAGGGGTTTGGTGAAAAACTGTTTTTT. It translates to CASSYAAGQGFGEKLFF.

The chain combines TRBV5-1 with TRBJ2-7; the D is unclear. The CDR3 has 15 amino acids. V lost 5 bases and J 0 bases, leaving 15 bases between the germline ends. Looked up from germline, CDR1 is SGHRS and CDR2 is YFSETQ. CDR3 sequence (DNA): TGCGCCAGCAGTTTTGACGGCTTGTCCTCCTACGAGCAGTACTTC. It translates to CASSFDGLSSYEQYF.

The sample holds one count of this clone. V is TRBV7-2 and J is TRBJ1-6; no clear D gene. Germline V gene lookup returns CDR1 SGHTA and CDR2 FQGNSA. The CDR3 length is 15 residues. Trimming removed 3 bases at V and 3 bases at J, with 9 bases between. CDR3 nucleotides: TGTGCCAGCAGCTTCCAGACCGACTATAATTCACCCCTCCACTTT. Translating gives CASSFQTDYNSPLHF.

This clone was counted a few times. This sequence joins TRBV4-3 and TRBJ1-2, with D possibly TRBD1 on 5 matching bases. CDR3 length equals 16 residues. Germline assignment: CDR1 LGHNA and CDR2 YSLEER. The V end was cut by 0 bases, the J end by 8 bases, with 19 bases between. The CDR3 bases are TGCGCCAGCAGCCAAGACTGGGACCAGTCAGGCGTGGGCTACACCTTC. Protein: CASSQDWDQSGVGYTF.

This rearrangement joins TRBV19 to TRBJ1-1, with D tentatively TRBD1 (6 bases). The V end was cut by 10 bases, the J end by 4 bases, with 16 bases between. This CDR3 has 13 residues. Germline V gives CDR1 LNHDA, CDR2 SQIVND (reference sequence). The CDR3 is CANNPGHPTEAFF. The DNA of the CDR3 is TGTGCCAATAATCCGGGACACCCCACTGAAGCTTTCTTT.

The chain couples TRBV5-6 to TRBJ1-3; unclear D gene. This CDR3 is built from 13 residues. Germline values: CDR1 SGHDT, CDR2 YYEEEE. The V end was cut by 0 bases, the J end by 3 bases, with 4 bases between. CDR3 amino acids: CASSLAHGNTIYF. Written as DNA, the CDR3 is TGTGCCAGCAGCTTGGCCCATGGAAACACCATATATTTT.

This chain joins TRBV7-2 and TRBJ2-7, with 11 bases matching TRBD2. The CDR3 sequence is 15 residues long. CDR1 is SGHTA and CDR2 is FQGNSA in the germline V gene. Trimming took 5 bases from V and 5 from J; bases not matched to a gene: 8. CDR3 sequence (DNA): TGTGCCAGCAGCCAAATAGCGGGAGGGTCCCACGAGCAGTACTTC. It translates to CASSQIAGGSHEQYF.